This T cell receptor (beta chain) was captured by sequencing in a study of T cell changes during pregnancy in multiple sclerosis. The method was immunoSEQ multiplex PCR; TCRdb's version includes in-frame clones alone and lacks a portion of them. The table shows fewer than 45,000 clones, with 88% occurring only once. The CDR3 sequence is 16 residues long. Germline values: CDR1 SGDLS, CDR2 YYNGEE. The trim removed 3 bases at V and 6 bases at J, leaving 9 bases unmatched. This TCR was recovered from a female donor in good health, enrolled as a control in a pregnancy study. The chain joins TRBV9 to TRBJ1-2, with TRBD1 identical over 12 bases. The sample consisted of CD8+ T cells from peripheral blood mononuclear cells, taken after pregnancy. This chain's CDR3 is CASSAQGQGASDGYTF. CDR3 sequence (DNA): TGTGCCAGCAGCGCCCAGGGACAGGGGGCGTCGGATGGCTACACCTTC.